The next 28 T cell receptor beta chains were all read from a single sample in a study of T cell responses to AZD1222 COVID-19 vaccine. TCRdb's table, derived via immunoSEQ multiplex PCR, lists solely in-frame clones and lacks some. The sample holds 85,000 to 90,000 clones; more than 75% are singletons and the top ten take 4% to 6%. The source material was peripheral blood, sampled on day 0 of MenACWY control vaccination. The source is an adult in good health.

This clone was observed a handful of times. The CDR3 DNA is TGCGCCAGCAGCTTGGCCCGGGAGGAGCAGTACTTC. This gives the protein CASSLAREEQYF. The chain employs TRBV5-1 and TRBJ2-7; a weak D match, TRBD2 (6 bases). The germline gives CDR1 SGHRS, CDR2 YFSETQ. This CDR3 comprises 12 residues. V lost 0 bases to trimming and J lost 7 bases, with 8 bases between them.

The chain joins TRBV28 to TRBJ2-7, with 7 bases lining up with TRBD1. CDR1 and CDR2 (germline): MDHEN, SYDVKM. The CDR3 runs 13 residues. V was pared by 7 bases and J by 0 bases, with 3 bases of the junction left unmatched. The CDR3 DNA reads TGTGCCAGCAACCAGGGGGACTCCTACGAGCAGTACTTC. It translates to CASNQGDSYEQYF.

V is TRBV18 and J is TRBJ2-2, with 14 bases that match TRBD2. V was pared by 2 bases and J by 4 bases, with 6 bases of the junction left unmatched. This CDR3 has 18 amino acids. Germline V gives CDR1 KGHSH, CDR2 LQKENI. The CDR3 nucleotides are TGTGCCAGCTCACCAGAGGGACTAGCGGGAGCGGGCACCGGGGAGCTGTTTTTT. Translated: CASSPEGLAGAGTGELFF.

This clone was recorded a few times. The chain combines TRBV7-9 with TRBJ2-1; TRBD2 matches at 13 bases. V gave up 4 bases and J gave up 10 bases; unmatched junction bases: 1. Germline values: CDR1 SEHNR, CDR2 FQNEAQ (reference sequence). This CDR3 contains 13 residues. CDR3 sequence (DNA): TGTGCCAGCAGCTCGACTAGCGGGGGGGAGCAGTTCTTC. Encoded protein: CASSSTSGGEQFF.

V gene TRBV6-6 combines with J gene TRBJ1-6, with 8 bases identical to TRBD1. The CDR3 totals 17 residues. The V gene's germline CDR1 is MNHNY and CDR2 SVGAGI (reference sequence). J lost 7 bases, V lost 5 bases, and 13 bases had no gene match. The CDR3 is CASSRLKLTGENSPLHF. The DNA of the CDR3 is TGTGCCAGCAGTCGCCTTAAATTGACAGGGGAAAATTCACCCCTCCACTTT.

This clone was found once. This chain connects TRBV7-2 to TRBJ1-6, with D perhaps matching TRBD1 (5 bases). The CDR3 covers 16 residues. Deletions cut 2 bases from V and 12 bases from J, with 20 bases between. From germline, CDR1 is SGHTA and CDR2 FQGNSA. The CDR3 coding sequence is TGTGCCAGCAGCTTAATGGGTCTCCGGGGGGGAGGACCCCTCCACTTT. It specifies CASSLMGLRGGGPLHF.

V and J are TRBV28 and TRBJ1-4; perhaps TRBD1 as D (5 bases). CDR1 and CDR2 from the germline V gene are MDHEN and SYDVKM. Trimming pared 2 bases from V and 0 bases from J, leaving 13 bases between. CDR3 length: 17 amino acids. CDR3 in amino acids: CASSLLAGKTTNEKLFF. CDR3 in DNA: TGTGCCAGCAGTTTACTCGCAGGGAAAACAACTAATGAAAAACTGTTTTTT.

The chain uses TRBV28 and TRBJ2-5; D is unclear. The length of the CDR3 is 14 residues. Trimming stripped 3 bases from V and 0 bases from J, with 8 bases between. Germline values: CDR1 MDHEN, CDR2 SYDVKM. This CDR3 reads CASSFYRDQETQYF. The CDR3 nucleotides are TGTGCCAGCAGTTTTTACCGGGACCAAGAGACCCAGTACTTC.

Here the CDR3 reads CASSQRGGYNEQFF. The CDR3, as DNA: TGTGCCAGCAGTCAAAGGGGGGGCTACAATGAGCAGTTCTTC. The chain joins TRBV7-3 to TRBJ2-1, with D perhaps TRBD2 (7 bases). This CDR3 has 14 residues. The V gene's germline CDR1 is SGHTA and CDR2 FQGTGA. The V gene lost 6 bases and the J gene lost 3 bases, with 12 bases spanning the gap. The whole variable domain, remainder taken from reference TRBV7-3 and TRBJ2-1, is GAGVSQTPSNKVTEKGKYVELRCDPISGHTALYWYRQSLGQGPEFLIYFQGTGAADDSGLPNDRFFAVRPEGSVSTLKIQRTERGDSAVYLCASSQRGGYNEQFFGPGTRLTVL.

The chain uses TRBV2 and TRBJ2-7, with a weak D call TRBD1 (6 bases). The V gene's germline CDR1 is SNHLY and CDR2 FYNNEI. The CDR3 is made up of 15 amino acids. Between the trimmed V and J ends, which lost 11 bases and 0 bases, there was a span of 20 bases. CDR3 DNA sequence: TGTGCCTCCGCCTTAGAACAGGGAGCCTCCTACGAGCAGTACTTC. Amino acids: CASALEQGASYEQYF.

This clone turned up a few times. The chain links TRBV12-3 or TRBV12-4 to TRBJ1-2; 10 bases match TRBD1. The CDR3 extends over 13 amino acids. V dropped 7 bases and J dropped 8; count of bases not matched to a gene: 7. CDR3 sequence: CASKRQGAGGYTF. In DNA form, the CDR3 reads TGTGCCAGCAAACGACAGGGGGCGGGCGGCTACACCTTC.

This clone was observed a handful of times. CDR3 loop: CASSYTLDSPLHF. The CDR3 DNA is TGTGCCAGCAGCTACACCTTGGATTCACCCCTCCACTTT. This sequence joins TRBV11-3 and TRBJ1-6; D is unresolved. The CDR3 is 13 amino acids. V lost 4 bases, J lost 8 bases, and 9 bases lay in between. Germline V gene data show CDR1 as SGHNT and CDR2 as YENEEA.

The chain links TRBV19 to TRBJ2-5; 8 nucleotides align to TRBD1. CDR1 LNHDA and CDR2 SQIVND come from the germline V gene (reference sequence). V lost 3 bases to trimming and J lost 4 bases; unmatched junction nucleotides: 7. This CDR3 is 15 amino acids long. In nucleotides, the CDR3 is TGTGCCAGTAGTATGGGCAGGGGGCGCGGAGAGACCCAGTACTTC. Translated: CASSMGRGRGETQYF.

The chain combines TRBV12-3 or TRBV12-4 with TRBJ1-6; D remains unclear. The CDR3 covers 12 residues. Trimming stripped 2 bases from V and 7 bases from J, with 3 bases between. CDR3 coding DNA: TGTGCCAGCAGTTTATCCAATTCACCCCTCCACTTT. It yields the protein CASSLSNSPLHF.

The chain recombines TRBV3-1 (or the pseudogene TRBV3-2) with TRBJ1-2; D is perhaps TRBD1 (6 bases). CDR3 length: 14 residues. Trimming stripped 4 bases from V and 2 bases from J, with 11 bases between. CDR1 is LGHDT, CDR2 YNNKEL, per germline (reference sequence). CDR3 loop: CASSPIQGNYGYTF. In nucleotides, the CDR3 is TGTGCCAGCAGCCCCATACAGGGAAACTATGGCTACACCTTC.

Only one count was recorded for this clone. The rearrangement uses TRBV5-1 and TRBJ2-3; 10 nucleotides align to TRBD2. V shed 4 bases, J shed 2 bases, and the junction held 7 bases outside the gene matches. This CDR3 comprises 16 residues. Germline CDR1 is SGHRS and CDR2 is YFSETQ. CDR3 coding DNA: TGCGCCAGCAGCACCGGACTAGCGGAGCTCACAGATACGCAGTATTTT. Translated, it gives CASSTGLAELTDTQYF.

The V call is TRBV14, the J call TRBJ1-6, with TRBD1 identical over 10 bases. The V and J ends lost 1 base and 0 bases, in that order; junction bases with no gene match: 3. Germline V gene data show CDR1 as SGHDN and CDR2 as FVKESK. This CDR3 has 18 amino acids. The CDR3 loop reads CASSQGQGAGSYNSPLHF. CDR3 bases: TGTGCCAGCAGCCAAGGACAGGGGGCCGGCTCCTATAATTCACCCCTCCACTTT.

The CDR3 bases are TGTGCCAGCAGCTTAGATAGATTGGGACTGAGGTCAGGAGATACGCAGTATTTT. Protein product: CASSLDRLGLRSGDTQYF. The gene calls are TRBV7-9 and TRBJ2-3, with a weak D call TRBD2 (6 bases). The CDR3 sequence is 18 residues long. Germline CDR1 and CDR2: SEHNR and FQNEAQ (reference sequence). Trimming removed 1 base from V and 5 bases from J, with 22 bases in between.

The chain couples TRBV28 to TRBJ1-5; TRBD1 might be the D (5 bases). Trimming took 5 bases from V and 4 from J, leaving 15 bases between them. Looked up from germline, CDR1 is MDHEN and CDR2 is SYDVKM. This CDR3 has 15 amino acids. The CDR3 here is CASSAKGPRNQPQHF. The CDR3 DNA is TGTGCCAGCAGTGCCAAGGGACCGCGAAATCAGCCCCAGCATTTT.

This rearrangement joins TRBV14 to TRBJ2-1, with D uncertain. The CDR3 is 14 residues long. Trimming cost V 1 base and J 1 base, with 5 bases left between them. CDR1 and CDR2 (germline): SGHDN, FVKESK. As DNA, the CDR3 is TGTGCCAGCAGCCAAGCTTTTTCCTACAATGAGCAGTTCTTC. It translates to CASSQAFSYNEQFF.

J is TRBJ2-7 and V is TRBV13; 7 nucleotides line up with TRBD2. This CDR3 is built from 13 residues. Trimming took 2 bases from V and 6 from J; bases not matched to a gene: 4. Germline-derived CDR1 and CDR2 are PRHDT and FYEKMQ (reference sequence). This CDR3 reads CASSLLASGEQYF. DNA for the CDR3: TGTGCCAGCAGCTTATTGGCTAGCGGCGAGCAGTACTTC.

This chain uses TRBV12-3 or TRBV12-4 with TRBJ1-4; D not certain. The CDR3 has 12 amino acids. The V end was cut by 5 bases, the J end by 11 bases, with 12 bases between. This CDR3 reads CASSIDLRKLFF. Written as DNA, the CDR3 is TGTGCCAGCAGTATAGACCTGCGGAAACTGTTTTTT.

This chain links TRBV6-5 with TRBJ2-2; a possible D gene is TRBD1 (5 bases). V lost 6 bases and J 4 bases, leaving 15 bases between the germline ends. Germline V lookup: CDR1 MNHEY, CDR2 SVGAGI. This CDR3 contains 15 residues. This chain's CDR3 is CASSLLGAGTGELFF. The CDR3 coding sequence is TGTGCCAGCAGCCTGCTAGGGGCCGGCACCGGGGAGCTGTTTTTT.

This clone was counted once. This chain uses TRBV19 with TRBJ1-5; 9 bases agree with TRBD1. The germline V gene encodes CDR1 LNHDA and CDR2 SQIVND (reference sequence). CDR3 length: 16 amino acids. V dropped 6 bases and J dropped 4; count of bases not matched to a gene: 10. CDR3 residues: CASSQRSGQGNQPQHF. The CDR3 coding sequence is TGTGCCAGTAGCCAGAGGTCCGGACAGGGGAATCAGCCCCAGCATTTT.

V is TRBV5-1 and J is TRBJ1-1; D ambiguous. With 0 bases removed from V and 2 bases from J, the gap between germline ends came to 5 bases. The CDR3 is 13 residues long. Looked up from germline, CDR1 is SGHRS and CDR2 is YFSETQ. CDR3 amino acids: CASSLEPNTEAFF. CDR3 nucleotides: TGCGCCAGCAGCTTGGAGCCCAACACTGAAGCTTTCTTT.

V usage is TRBV2 and J usage is TRBJ1-2; no clear D. Trimming stripped 8 bases from V and 7 bases from J, with 14 bases between. This CDR3 is built from 12 residues. Germline-derived CDR1 and CDR2 are SNHLY and FYNNEI. CDR3 coding DNA: TGTGCCAGCTGGAAGGAGGCGGGTGGCTACACCTTC. Its protein product is CASWKEAGGYTF.

The V gene is TRBV7-8, the J gene TRBJ2-7; D remains unclear. CDR1 and CDR2 (germline): SGHVS, FQNEAQ. The CDR3 is 16 amino acids. Deletions cut 1 base from V and 3 bases from J, with 16 bases between. CDR3 sequence (DNA): TGTGCCAGCAGCTTAGGTAGCCGGCTGTCGGGCTACGAGCAGTACTTC. Amino acids: CASSLGSRLSGYEQYF. Supplemented by reference TRBV7-8 and TRBJ2-7, the full variable domain reads GAGVSQSPRYKVAKRGQDVALRCDPISGHVSLFWYQQALGQGPEFLTYFQNEAQLDKSGLPSDRFFAERPEGSVSTLKIQRTQQEDSAVYLCASSLGSRLSGYEQYFGPGTRLTVT.

The V call is TRBV24-1, the J call TRBJ2-3, with 11 bases lining up with TRBD2. The CDR3 contains 17 residues. Germline loops: CDR1 KGHDR, CDR2 SFDVKD. Trimming took 3 bases from V and 2 from J; bases not matched to a gene: 6. The CDR3, as DNA: TGTGCCACCAGTGATCCTAAGACTAGCGGGATCACAGATACGCAGTATTTT. Translated, it gives CATSDPKTSGITDTQYF.